A selection of T cell receptor beta chains follows, all from one sample in a study of blood T cell repertoires in COVID-19. Produced via immunoSEQ multiplex PCR; TCRdb's table is partial and in-frame only. The sample shows about 210,000 clones, around 86% of them seen only once. Sequences were obtained from PBMCs or T cells enriched from blood (not recorded which). These TCRs come from a man aged 25-40 years in a cohort exposed to, infected with or recovered from COVID-19 (not recorded which). Each CDR3 is given with its conserved first and last residue. The order of the fields is clone size, CDR3 length, J gene, V gene, D gene, CDR3 protein, CDR3 DNA. A D gene is named only where the DNA matches it firmly. A row's size may be missing; if present it is once, few, many or a size class.

.,16,TRBJ2-1,TRBV28,TRBD2,CASSSPGLADNNEQFF,TGTGCCAGCAGTTCCCCGGGACTAGCGGATAACAATGAGCAGTTCTTC
.,16,TRBJ2-1,TRBV19,TRBD2,CASSVLGLAGGDEQFF,TGTGCCAGTAGTGTCCTAGGACTAGCGGGAGGCGATGAGCAGTTCTTC
.,15,TRBJ2-5,TRBV25-1,TRBD1,CASSDRDRVEETQYF,TGTGCCAGCAGTGATCGGGACAGGGTCGAAGAGACCCAGTACTTC
.,14,TRBJ2-7,TRBV4-1,TRBD1,CASSLGTGVGEQYF,TGCGCCAGCAGCCTAGGGACAGGGGTTGGAGAGCAGTACTTC
once,18,TRBJ2-3,TRBV19,.,CASSIEAGQLGGTDTQYF,TGTGCCAGTAGTATAGAGGCAGGGCAGCTCGGTGGCACAGATACGCAGTATTTT
.,15,TRBJ2-7,TRBV18,.,CASSPGGGGTYEQYF,TGTGCCAGCTCACCGGGCGGGGGCGGTACCTACGAGCAGTACTTC
.,14,TRBJ2-7,TRBV27,TRBD1,CASNSVGTGHEQYF,TGTGCCAGCAACTCGGTAGGGACAGGTCACGAGCAGTACTTC
.,16,TRBJ2-5,TRBV14,.,CASSHDIGQGPETQYF,TGTGCCAGCAGCCACGATATAGGCCAGGGGCCAGAGACCCAGTACTTC
.,16,TRBJ2-3,TRBV7-9,.,CASSLGLGTSTDTQYF,TGTGCCAGCAGCTTAGGGCTTGGGACTAGCACAGATACGCAGTATTTT
.,15,TRBJ1-2,TRBV29-1,.,CSVAAGPPPGYGYTF,TGCAGCGTTGCAGCAGGACCCCCCCCGGGGTATGGCTACACCTTC
.,21,TRBJ2-2,TRBV6-2/TRBV6-3,TRBD2,CASSRTGTSGRSNPNTGELFF,TGTGCCAGCAGCCGAACCGGGACTAGCGGGAGGTCAAACCCGAACACCGGGGAGCTGTTTTTT
.,17,TRBJ1-1,TRBV7-3,.,CASKETGTRSPNTEAFF,TGTGCCAGCAAAGAAACCGGGACAAGATCTCCGAACACTGAAGCTTTCTTT
.,14,TRBJ1-5,TRBV7-9,.,CASSSGGPRIPQHF,TGTGCCAGCAGCTCTGGGGGCCCCAGGATTCCCCAGCATTTT
.,16,TRBJ2-2,TRBV5-5,.,CASSLIGERITGELFF,TGTGCCAGCAGCTTGATCGGGGAGAGGATCACCGGGGAGCTGTTTTTT
.,15,TRBJ1-1,TRBV14,TRBD1,CASSQFVDRDTEAFF,TGTGCCAGCAGCCAATTCGTGGACAGGGACACTGAAGCTTTCTTT
.,17,TRBJ1-4,TRBV7-2,.,CASSLEGPYATNEKLFF,TGTGCCAGCAGCTTGGAGGGACCCTATGCAACTAATGAAAAACTGTTTTTT
.,16,TRBJ1-4,TRBV12-1,.,CASSGARRRSNEKLFF,TGTGCCAGCAGCGGGGCCCGACGCAGGTCTAATGAAAAACTGTTTTTT
.,16,TRBJ1-4,TRBV7-9,TRBD1,CASSSNRGPANEKLFF,TGTGCCAGCAGCTCAAACAGGGGGCCGGCTAATGAAAAACTGTTTTTT
.,15,TRBJ2-7,TRBV6-1,TRBD1,CASSETGEWPYEQYF,TGTGCCAGCAGTGAAACAGGGGAATGGCCCTACGAGCAGTACTTC
.,15,TRBJ1-4,TRBV19,TRBD1,CASSPRTGVDEKLFF,TGTGCCAGTAGTCCCCGGACAGGGGTTGATGAAAAACTGTTTTTT
.,16,TRBJ2-4,TRBV7-9,.,CASSLVQGLAKNIQYF,TGTGCCAGCAGCTTAGTGCAGGGACTAGCCAAAAACATTCAGTACTTC
.,13,TRBJ2-1,TRBV7-3,.,CASSFQRQNEQFF,TGTGCCAGCAGCTTCCAGCGGCAAAATGAGCAGTTCTTC
once,15,TRBJ2-7,TRBV6-9,TRBD1,CASSYRAGGGYEQYF,TGTGCCAGCAGTTACCGAGCAGGGGGCGGCTACGAGCAGTACTTC
.,18,TRBJ2-1,TRBV12-5,.,CASGLVHPGLSPYNEQFF,TGTGCTAGTGGTTTAGTCCACCCAGGGTTAAGCCCCTACAATGAGCAGTTCTTC
.,15,TRBJ2-6,TRBV5-4,.,CASGPARERANVLTF,TGTGCCAGCGGTCCAGCGAGGGAGAGGGCCAACGTCCTGACTTTC
.,15,TRBJ1-3,TRBV4-3,.,CASSQDIRTGNTIYF,TGCGCCAGCAGCCAAGATATCAGAACTGGAAACACCATATATTTT
.,10,TRBJ2-3,TRBV20-1,.,CSAGPGTQYF,TGCAGTGCCGGTCCGGGTACGCAGTATTTT
.,17,TRBJ2-1,TRBV28,TRBD2,CASSLVASGSSLNEQFF,TGTGCCAGCAGTTTGGTGGCTAGCGGGAGTTCGTTGAATGAGCAGTTCTTC
.,15,TRBJ1-3,TRBV7-9,TRBD1,CASTPGQGSGNTIYF,TGTGCCAGCACTCCGGGACAGGGGTCAGGAAACACCATATATTTT
.,16,TRBJ1-1,TRBV7-3,.,CASTFVQGTTRAEAFF,TGTGCCAGCACCTTCGTGCAGGGTACAACTCGAGCTGAAGCTTTCTTT
.,18,TRBJ2-3,TRBV5-4,TRBD2,CASSSTSGRALSTDTQYF,TGTGCCAGCAGCTCGACTAGCGGGAGGGCCCTTAGCACAGATACGCAGTATTTT
few,13,TRBJ2-7,TRBV24-1,TRBD2,CATGLADYYEQYF,TGTGCCACTGGACTAGCGGACTACTACGAGCAGTACTTC
.,14,TRBJ1-4,TRBV28,TRBD1,CASLNTGTGRKLFF,TGTGCCAGCCTTAATACAGGGACAGGGAGAAAACTGTTTTTT
few,15,TRBJ1-6,TRBV6-5,.,CASTPRGSYNSPLHF,TGTGCCAGCACCCCCCGGGGCTCCTATAATTCACCCCTCCACTTT
.,15,TRBJ2-1,TRBV11-2,TRBD2,CASTSSGKAYNEQFF,TGTGCCAGCACCTCTAGCGGGAAAGCCTACAATGAGCAGTTCTTC
once,13,TRBJ2-2,TRBV6-5,.,CASSYFPRGELFF,TGTGCCAGCAGTTATTTCCCCCGCGGGGAGCTGTTTTTT
.,18,TRBJ2-3,TRBV4-3,.,CASSQEAWSSVSTDTQYF,TGCGCCAGCAGCCAAGAGGCCTGGTCTAGCGTCAGCACAGATACGCAGTATTTT
.,15,TRBJ2-2,TRBV7-6,TRBD2,CASSRTSGPTGELFF,TGTGCCAGCAGCCGTACTAGCGGGCCCACCGGGGAGCTGTTTTTT
once,18,TRBJ2-7,TRBV7-8,TRBD2,CASSPRGVTLWRDYEQYF,TGTGCCAGCAGCCCCCGGGGGGTAACGCTCTGGCGGGACTACGAGCAGTACTTC
.,15,TRBJ1-5,TRBV4-2,.,CASSQEGALNQPQHF,TGTGCCAGCAGCCAAGAGGGGGCTTTGAATCAGCCCCAGCATTTT
.,16,TRBJ2-7,TRBV5-1,TRBD2,CASSETAGGPQLRQYF,TGCGCCAGCAGCGAGACGGCGGGAGGGCCCCAACTACGGCAGTACTTC
.,14,TRBJ2-1,TRBV19,.,CASSRASAGYEQFF,TGTGCCAGTAGTCGGGCTAGCGCGGGGTATGAGCAGTTCTTC
once,16,TRBJ2-7,TRBV9,TRBD2,CASSVLAGQFSYEQYF,TGTGCCAGCAGCGTCCTAGCGGGACAATTCTCCTACGAGCAGTACTTC
.,13,TRBJ1-5,TRBV27,.,CASSPPGNQPQHF,TGTGCCAGCAGTCCCCCGGGCAATCAGCCCCAGCATTTT
.,16,TRBJ2-3,TRBV7-2,TRBD2,CASSLMSQAGEDTQYF,TGTGCCAGCAGCTTAATGTCTCAAGCGGGAGAAGATACGCAGTATTTT